This entry concerns a single TCR beta chain. Its antigen remains unidentified. Three pairs of healthy female monozygous twins were the donors. Sample barcodes were added at both library ends during cDNA synthesis. One entry per CDR3 protein, called by TCRdb with MiXCR from the 5' RACE reads. The sample carries roughly 380,000 distinct CDR3 sequences, 25% to 35% recorded once. These data originate in a study of identical twins' blood T cells. Points from the study as a whole: V gene usage reportedly matched far better within twin pairs than unrelated donors.

The CDR3 is made up of 13 amino acids. Per germline, CDR1 SGDLS and CDR2 YYNGEE. Trimming took off 4 bases at V and 7 bases at J, with 14 bases between the two ends. The sequenced sample was PBMCs. The receptor was isolated from a woman aged 18 to 50 in good health. The V and J genes are TRBV9 and TRBJ1-1; TRBD1 is a possible D gene (5 bases). CDR3 bases: TGTGCCAGCAGCCCAAGGAAGGGGCGTGAAGCTTTCTTT. It specifies CASSPRKGREAFF.